This section outlines one T cell receptor (beta chain) sequence together with its context. Its antigen is unknown. These data are taken from a study of T cells in Graves' hyperthyroidism and ophthalmopathy. Study findings and constraints: Among clonotypes expanded in thyroid above 0.001, most were also found in blood.

RNA transcripts were the template for amplifying TCR beta CDR3 regions. First-round RT-PCR of the TCR CDR3 relied on the HTBI primer set. TCRdb processed the multiplex PCR reads anew with MiXCR; each CDR3 protein has one entry. This sample carries hundreds of thousands of distinct CDR3 sequences, approximately 20% of them seen once, and the ten largest clones take around 50%. V gave up 4 bases and J gave up 4 bases; unmatched junction bases: 13. CDR3 length equals 20 residues. Germline V CDR1 and CDR2: KGHDR, SFDVKD. A NOSPECS grade of at least 4, a Clinical Activity Score of at least 3 and duration under 3 months were recorded in ophthalmopathy patients.

This TCR was sampled from a man aged 35 to 55 with Graves' ophthalmopathy. The specimen was blood. V usage is TRBV24-1 and J usage is TRBJ2-1; 15 bases are shared with TRBD2. The CDR3 spells CATSETGLAGGSGMYNEQFF. CDR3 coding DNA: TGTGCCACCAGTGAGACCGGACTAGCGGGAGGGTCCGGTATGTACAATGAGCAGTTCTTC.